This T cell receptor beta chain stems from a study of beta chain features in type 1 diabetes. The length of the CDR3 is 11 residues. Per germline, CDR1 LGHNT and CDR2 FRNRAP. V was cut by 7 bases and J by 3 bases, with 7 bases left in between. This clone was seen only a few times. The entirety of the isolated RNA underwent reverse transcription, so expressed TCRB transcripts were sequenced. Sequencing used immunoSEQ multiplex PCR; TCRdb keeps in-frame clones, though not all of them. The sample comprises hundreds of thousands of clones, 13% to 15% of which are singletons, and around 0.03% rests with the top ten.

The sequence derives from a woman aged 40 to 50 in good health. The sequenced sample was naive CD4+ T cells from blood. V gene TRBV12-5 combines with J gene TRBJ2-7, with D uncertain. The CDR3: CASARNYEQYF. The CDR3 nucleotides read TGTGCTAGTGCCAGAAACTACGAGCAGTACTTC. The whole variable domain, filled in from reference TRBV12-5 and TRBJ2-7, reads DARVTQTPRHKVTEMGQEVTMRCQPILGHNTVFWYRQTMMQGLELLAYFRNRAPLDDSGMPKDRFSAEMPDATLATLKIQPSEPRDSAVYFCASARNYEQYFGPGTRLTVT.